This TCR beta chain is from a study of STAT3 mutations in large granular lymphocyte leukemia. Study-wide results and limits: At least one immunodominant TCR beta clonotype appeared in every T-cell large granular lymphocyte leukemia patient.

Germline CDR1 reads SGHTA; CDR2 reads FQGNSA. J lost 5 bases, V lost 5 bases, and 10 bases had no gene match. CDR3 length: 17 residues. Repertoires were generated with immunoSEQ multiplex PCR, while TCRdb's copy carries only in-frame clones and drops some. The data show about 42,000 clones, around 80% seen once. As concerns this clone: Its antigen is still unknown.

Sample: PBMCs. The sequence was obtained from a human donor with T large granular lymphocyte leukemia. Some clones in this sample may be carry-over from other donors' samples. V and J are TRBV7-2 and TRBJ2-7; 15 bases agree with TRBD2. As DNA, the CDR3 is TGTGCCAGCAGCCCGCCGGGACTAGCGGGGGGCCTTCACGAGCAGTACTTC. It translates to CASSPPGLAGGLHEQYF.